Listed below are T cell receptor beta chains from one sample, sequenced in a study of blood T cell repertoires in COVID-19. The protocol was immunoSEQ multiplex PCR, while the TCRdb copy is restricted to in-frame clones and leaves out a portion. Of about 150,000 clones listed, 65% to 90% are singletons. Sequenced material: peripheral blood. These receptors came from a woman in her sixties with COVID-19, enrolled during active disease. CDR3s include the opening cysteine and the closing phenylalanine or tryptophan. D genes are given only for firm matches. Some rows have no size entry. The others give once, few or many, or a class for an expanded clone.

.	TRBV6-4	.	TRBJ1-5	CASSNRTGKAFKPQHF	TGTGCCAGCAGCAACCGCACAGGGAAGGCTTTTAAGCCCCAGCATTTT
.	TRBV7-3	TRBD2	TRBJ2-3	CASSLGGLPNTQYF	TGTGCCAGCAGCTTAGGGGGACTACCCAATACGCAGTATTTT
.	TRBV11-3	TRBD2	TRBJ2-1	CASSSDGLAGGNRQFF	TGTGCCAGCAGCTCCGACGGACTAGCGGGGGGGAATAGGCAGTTCTTC
.	TRBV9	.	TRBJ1-1	CASSAQSMNTEAFF	TGTGCCAGCAGCGCACAGAGCATGAACACTGAAGCTTTCTTT
.	TRBV7-8	TRBD1	TRBJ2-7	CASSLAPDRGINEQYF	TGTGCCAGCAGCTTAGCGCCGGACAGGGGTATTAACGAGCAGTACTTC
.	TRBV27	.	TRBJ1-4	CASSADRPYATNEKLFF	TGTGCCAGCAGTGCCGACAGACCTTATGCAACTAATGAAAAACTGTTTTTT
once	TRBV29-1	.	TRBJ1-5	CSVGGGGNQPQHF	TGCAGCGTTGGTGGGGGGGGCAATCAGCCCCAGCATTTT
.	TRBV18	TRBD1	TRBJ1-5	CASSDDRGRQPQHF	TGTGCCAGCTCGGATGACAGGGGGCGTCAGCCCCAGCATTTT
.	TRBV9	TRBD1	TRBJ1-6	CASSVEGGGSPLHF	TGTGCCAGCAGCGTAGAAGGGGGCGGTTCACCCCTCCACTTT
.	TRBV7-8	.	TRBJ2-7	CASSSEKARGSYEQYF	TGTGCCAGCAGCTCCGAGAAGGCAAGGGGCTCCTACGAGCAGTACTTC
.	TRBV6-5	.	TRBJ1-5	CASLPGDSNQPQHF	TGTGCCAGCCTACCCGGGGATAGCAATCAGCCCCAGCATTTT
.	TRBV7-9	.	TRBJ2-5	CASSLAGPKRETQYF	TGTGCCAGCAGCTTAGCGGGGCCCAAGAGGGAGACCCAGTACTTC
once	TRBV4-2	TRBD2	TRBJ2-1	CASSQEAGLAGGRGNNEQFF	TGTGCCAGCAGCCAAGAGGCGGGACTAGCGGGGGGGCGAGGGAACAATGAGCAGTTCTTC